This note documents a single T cell receptor beta chain sequence. Its antigen is as yet unknown. TCRdb re-called the 5' RACE reads and shows each CDR3 protein once, DNA omitted. In all, the sample yields 400,000 to 550,000 distinct CDR3 sequences. These data originate in a study of T cells expressing NK-cell markers. Study-level background: The sequencing cohort of eight donors included seven HCMV-seropositive individuals and one seronegative individual.

The germline V gene encodes CDR1 DFQATT and CDR2 SNEGSKA (reference sequence). The CDR3 consists of 17 residues. General study results and limits: These same clonotypes (in several donors) also led the CD3+CD56-NKG2C+ fraction. Expanded NKG2C+ T cell clones were not confirmed as HCMV-specific. About 1.0-8% of CD8+ T cells in about six donors belonged to dominant NKG2C+ clonotypes.

The rearrangement links TRBV20-1 to TRBJ1-1; TCRdb gives TRBD1 as the D gene, but with no DNA this cannot be confirmed. The sequenced sample was blood T cells: a sorted CD56 or NKG2C T cell subset, CD4+ or CD8+ T cells, or bulk PBMC T cells (not recorded which). The origin of this receptor is a woman aged 18 to 75 in good health. The CDR3 spells CSATRQGRGVIRSEAFF.